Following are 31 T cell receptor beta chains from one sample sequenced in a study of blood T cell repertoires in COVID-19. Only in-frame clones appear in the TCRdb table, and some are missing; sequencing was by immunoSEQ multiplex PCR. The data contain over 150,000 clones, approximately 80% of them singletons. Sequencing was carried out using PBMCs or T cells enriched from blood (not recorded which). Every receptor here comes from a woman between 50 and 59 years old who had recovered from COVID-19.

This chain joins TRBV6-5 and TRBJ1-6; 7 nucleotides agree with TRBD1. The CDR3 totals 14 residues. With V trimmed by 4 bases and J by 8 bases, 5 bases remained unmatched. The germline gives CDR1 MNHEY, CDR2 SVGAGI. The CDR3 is CASSSGTAHSPLHF. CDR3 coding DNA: TGTGCCAGCAGTTCCGGGACAGCCCATTCACCCCTCCACTTT.

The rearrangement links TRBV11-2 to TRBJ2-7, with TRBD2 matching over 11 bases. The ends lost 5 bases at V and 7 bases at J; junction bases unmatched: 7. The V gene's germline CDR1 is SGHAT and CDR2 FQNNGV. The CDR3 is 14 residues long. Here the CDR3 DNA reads TGTGCCAGCAGCCGACAGACTAGCGGGAAGGAGCAGTACTTC. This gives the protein CASSRQTSGKEQYF.

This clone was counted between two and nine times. The CDR3 bases are TGTGCCAGCAGTTACGCTAGCGGCAAATCCAATGAGCAGTTCTTC. Amino acid sequence: CASSYASGKSNEQFF. The V and J genes are TRBV6-5 and TRBJ2-1; 7 bases fit TRBD2. There are 15 residues in the CDR3. V was pared by 2 bases and J by 6 bases, with 7 bases of the junction left unmatched. Germline values: CDR1 MNHEY, CDR2 SVGAGI.

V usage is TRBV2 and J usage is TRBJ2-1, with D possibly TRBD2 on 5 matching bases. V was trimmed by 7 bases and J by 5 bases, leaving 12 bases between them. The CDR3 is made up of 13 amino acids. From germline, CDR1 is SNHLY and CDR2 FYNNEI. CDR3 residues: CASIQGRDNEQFF. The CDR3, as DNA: TGTGCCAGCATCCAAGGGAGAGACAATGAGCAGTTCTTC.

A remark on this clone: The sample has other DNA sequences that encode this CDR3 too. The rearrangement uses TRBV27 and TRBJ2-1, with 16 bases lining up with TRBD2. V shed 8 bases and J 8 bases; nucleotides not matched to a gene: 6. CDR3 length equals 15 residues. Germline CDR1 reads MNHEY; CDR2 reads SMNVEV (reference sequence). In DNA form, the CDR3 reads TGTGCCAGCCGGTCCGGGACTAGCGGGAGGGATGAGCAGTTCTTC. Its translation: CASRSGTSGRDEQFF.

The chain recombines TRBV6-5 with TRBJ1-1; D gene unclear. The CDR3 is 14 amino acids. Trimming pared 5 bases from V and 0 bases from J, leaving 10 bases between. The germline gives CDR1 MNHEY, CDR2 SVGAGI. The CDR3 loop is CASSPRVVNTEAFF. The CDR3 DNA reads TGTGCCAGCAGTCCACGAGTGGTGAACACTGAAGCTTTCTTT.

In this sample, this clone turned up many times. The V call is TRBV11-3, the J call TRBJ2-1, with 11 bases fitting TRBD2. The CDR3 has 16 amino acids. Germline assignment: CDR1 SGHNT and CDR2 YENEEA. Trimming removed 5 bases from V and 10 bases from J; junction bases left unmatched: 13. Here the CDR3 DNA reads TGTGCCAGCAGCCTACTTGGACTAGCGGGCGCAAGGGAGCAGTTCTTC. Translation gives CASSLLGLAGAREQFF.

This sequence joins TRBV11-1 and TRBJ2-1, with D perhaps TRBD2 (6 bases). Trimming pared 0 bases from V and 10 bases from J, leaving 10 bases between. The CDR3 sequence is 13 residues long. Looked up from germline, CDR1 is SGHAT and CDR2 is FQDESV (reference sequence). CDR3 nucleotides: TGTGCCAGCAGCTTAGCAGCACTAGCAGAGCAGTTCTTC. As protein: CASSLAALAEQFF.

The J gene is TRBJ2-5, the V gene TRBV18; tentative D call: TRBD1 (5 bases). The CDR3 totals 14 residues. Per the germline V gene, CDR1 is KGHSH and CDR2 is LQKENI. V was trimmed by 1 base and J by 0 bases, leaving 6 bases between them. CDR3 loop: CASSPRGNQETQYF. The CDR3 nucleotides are TGTGCCAGCTCACCACGGGGCAACCAAGAGACCCAGTACTTC.

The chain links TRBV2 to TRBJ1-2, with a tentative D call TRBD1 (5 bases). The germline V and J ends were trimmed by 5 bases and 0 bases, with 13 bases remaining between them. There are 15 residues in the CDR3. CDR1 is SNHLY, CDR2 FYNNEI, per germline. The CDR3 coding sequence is TGTGCCAGCAGTTTAGGCAGGGAAGCTAACTATGGCTACACCTTC. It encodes CASSLGREANYGYTF.

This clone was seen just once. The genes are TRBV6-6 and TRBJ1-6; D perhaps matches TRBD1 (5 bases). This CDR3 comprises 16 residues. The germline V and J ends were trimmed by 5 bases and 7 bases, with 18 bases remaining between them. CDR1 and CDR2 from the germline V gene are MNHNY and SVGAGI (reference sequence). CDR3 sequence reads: CASSLSSGGGNSPLHF. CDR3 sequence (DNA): TGTGCCAGCAGTCTTTCCTCGGGTGGGGGGAATTCACCCCTCCACTTT.

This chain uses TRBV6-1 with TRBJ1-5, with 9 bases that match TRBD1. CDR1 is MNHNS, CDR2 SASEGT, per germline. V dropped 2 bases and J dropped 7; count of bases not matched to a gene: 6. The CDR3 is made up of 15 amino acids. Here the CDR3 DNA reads TGTGCCAGCAGTGAATCTGGGACAGGGAAGCAGCCCCAGCATTTT. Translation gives CASSESGTGKQPQHF.

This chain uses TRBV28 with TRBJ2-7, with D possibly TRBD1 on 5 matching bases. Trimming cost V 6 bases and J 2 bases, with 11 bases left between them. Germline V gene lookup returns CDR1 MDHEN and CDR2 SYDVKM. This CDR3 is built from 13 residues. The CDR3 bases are TGTGCCAGCAGGGCTACAGGTCCCTACGAGCAGTACTTC. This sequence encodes CASRATGPYEQYF.

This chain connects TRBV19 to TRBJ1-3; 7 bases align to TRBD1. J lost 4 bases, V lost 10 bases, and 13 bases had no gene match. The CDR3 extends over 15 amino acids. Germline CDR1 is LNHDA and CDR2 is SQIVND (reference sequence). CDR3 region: CATSEGATIGNTIYF. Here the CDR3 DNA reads TGTGCCACCAGTGAGGGGGCGACGATCGGAAACACCATATATTTT.

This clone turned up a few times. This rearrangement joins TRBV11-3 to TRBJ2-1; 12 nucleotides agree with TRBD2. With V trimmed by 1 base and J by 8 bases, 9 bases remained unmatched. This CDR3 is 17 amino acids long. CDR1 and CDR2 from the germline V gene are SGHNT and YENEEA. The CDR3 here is CASSLGGTSGFVDEQFF. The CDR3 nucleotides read TGTGCCAGCAGCTTAGGGGGGACTAGCGGGTTTGTGGATGAGCAGTTCTTC. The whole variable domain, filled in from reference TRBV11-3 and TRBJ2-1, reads EAGVVQSPRYKIIEKKQPVAFWCNPISGHNTLYWYLQNLGQGPELLIRYENEEAVDDSQLPKDRFSAERLKGVDSTLKIQPAELGDSAVYLCASSLGGTSGFVDEQFFGPGTRLTVL.

The CDR3 is CSAGKGAPTEAFF. CDR3 DNA sequence: TGCAGCGCCGGTAAGGGGGCTCCCACTGAAGCTTTCTTT. J is TRBJ1-1 and V is TRBV29-1; 7 bases are a match to TRBD1. CDR1 and CDR2 (germline): SQVTM, ANQGSEA. V was pared by 7 bases and J by 4 bases, with 9 bases of the junction left unmatched. The CDR3 consists of 13 residues. Full variable domain (missing parts from reference TRBV29-1 and TRBJ1-1): SAVISQKPSRDICQRGTSLTIQCQVDSQVTMMFWYRQQPGQSLTLIATANQGSEATYESGFVIDKFPISRPNLTFSTLTVSNMSPEDSSIYLCSAGKGAPTEAFFGQGTRLTVV.

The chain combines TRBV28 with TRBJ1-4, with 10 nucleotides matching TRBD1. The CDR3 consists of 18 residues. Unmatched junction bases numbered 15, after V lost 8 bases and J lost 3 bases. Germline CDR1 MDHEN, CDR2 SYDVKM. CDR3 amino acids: CASATGQGKIAANEKLFF. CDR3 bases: TGTGCCAGCGCGACGGGACAGGGGAAGATTGCAGCTAATGAAAAACTGTTTTTT.

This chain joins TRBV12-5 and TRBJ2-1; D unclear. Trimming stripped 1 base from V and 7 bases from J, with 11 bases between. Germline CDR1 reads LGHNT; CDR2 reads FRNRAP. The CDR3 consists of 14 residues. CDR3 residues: CASGLDSVRNEQFF. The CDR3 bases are TGTGCTAGTGGTTTGGACTCAGTGCGGAATGAGCAGTTCTTC.

CDR3 loop: CASSELGRIGGEDTQYF. CDR3 DNA: TGTGCCAGCAGTGAATTGGGGAGAATTGGGGGGGAGGATACGCAGTATTTT. This chain uses TRBV25-1 with TRBJ2-3; 7 bases are a match to TRBD2. The CDR3 length is 17 residues. The germline V gene has CDR1 MGHDK and CDR2 SYGVNS. V dropped 1 base and J dropped 6; count of bases not matched to a gene: 13.

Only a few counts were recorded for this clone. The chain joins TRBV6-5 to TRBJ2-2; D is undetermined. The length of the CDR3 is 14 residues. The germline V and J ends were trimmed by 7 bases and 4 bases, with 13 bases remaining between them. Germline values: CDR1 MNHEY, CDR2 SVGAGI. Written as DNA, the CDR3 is TGTGCCAGCAATTCGCTGGCCGTCACCGGGGAGCTGTTTTTT. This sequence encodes CASNSLAVTGELFF.

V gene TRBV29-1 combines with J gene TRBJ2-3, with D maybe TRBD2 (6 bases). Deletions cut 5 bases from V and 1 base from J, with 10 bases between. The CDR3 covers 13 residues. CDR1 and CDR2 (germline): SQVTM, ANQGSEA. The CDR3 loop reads CSVIRGGTDTQYF. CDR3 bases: TGCAGCGTTATTCGCGGGGGCACAGATACGCAGTATTTT.

The CDR3 nucleotides are TGTGCCAGCAGCTTAGCCCATTACGAGCAGTACTTC. Protein product: CASSLAHYEQYF. The chain recombines TRBV11-2 with TRBJ2-7, with D uncertain. The germline V gene encodes CDR1 SGHAT and CDR2 FQNNGV. The CDR3 has 12 residues. V lost 1 base, J lost 4 bases, and 5 bases lay in between.

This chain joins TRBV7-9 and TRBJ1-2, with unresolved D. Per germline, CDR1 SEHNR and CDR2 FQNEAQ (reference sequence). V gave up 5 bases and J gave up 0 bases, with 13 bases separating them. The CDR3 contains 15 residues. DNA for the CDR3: TGTGCCAGCAGCCCTCGGGTACGGGCTAACTATGGCTACACCTTC. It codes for CASSPRVRANYGYTF.

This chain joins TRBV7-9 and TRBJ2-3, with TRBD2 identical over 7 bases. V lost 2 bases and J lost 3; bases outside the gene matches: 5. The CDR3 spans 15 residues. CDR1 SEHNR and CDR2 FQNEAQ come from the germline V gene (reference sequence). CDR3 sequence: CASSLSSGTTDTQYF. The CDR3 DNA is TGTGCCAGCAGCTTAAGCAGCGGGACTACAGATACGCAGTATTTT.

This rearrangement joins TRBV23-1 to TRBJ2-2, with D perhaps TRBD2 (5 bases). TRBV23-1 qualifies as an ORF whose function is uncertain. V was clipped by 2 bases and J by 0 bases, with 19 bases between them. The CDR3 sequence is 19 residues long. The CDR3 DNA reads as TGCGCCAGCAGTCAACTCGCCGATTGGACGGAGGCGAACACCGGGGAGCTGTTTTTT. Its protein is CASSQLADWTEANTGELFF.

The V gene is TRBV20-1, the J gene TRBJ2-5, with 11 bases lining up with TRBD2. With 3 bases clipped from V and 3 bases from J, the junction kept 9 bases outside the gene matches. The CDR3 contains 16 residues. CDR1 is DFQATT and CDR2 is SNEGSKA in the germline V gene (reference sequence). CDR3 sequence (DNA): TGCAGTGCTAGTGGGATTCTTAGCGGGAGGGAAGAGACCCAGTACTTC. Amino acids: CSASGILSGREETQYF.

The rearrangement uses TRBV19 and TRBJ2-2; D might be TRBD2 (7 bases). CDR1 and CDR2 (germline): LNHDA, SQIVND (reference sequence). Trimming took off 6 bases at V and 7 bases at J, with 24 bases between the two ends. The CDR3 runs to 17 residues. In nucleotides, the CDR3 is TGTGCCAGTAGGCGGGCGATAGGGGGGGCGATCATCGGGGAGCTGTTTTTT. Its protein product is CASRRAIGGAIIGELFF. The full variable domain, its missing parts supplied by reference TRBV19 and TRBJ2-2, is DGGITQSPKYLFRKEGQNVTLSCEQNLNHDAMYWYRQDPGQGLRLIYYSQIVNDFQKGDIAEGYSVSREKKESFPLTVTSAQKNPTAFYLCASRRAIGGAIIGELFFGEGSRLTVL.

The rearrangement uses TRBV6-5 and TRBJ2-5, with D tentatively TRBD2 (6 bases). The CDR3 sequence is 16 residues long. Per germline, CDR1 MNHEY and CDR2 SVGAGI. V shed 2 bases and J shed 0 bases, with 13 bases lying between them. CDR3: CASSYRGTVYQETQYF. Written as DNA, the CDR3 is TGTGCCAGCAGTTACCGGGGGACCGTCTACCAAGAGACCCAGTACTTC.

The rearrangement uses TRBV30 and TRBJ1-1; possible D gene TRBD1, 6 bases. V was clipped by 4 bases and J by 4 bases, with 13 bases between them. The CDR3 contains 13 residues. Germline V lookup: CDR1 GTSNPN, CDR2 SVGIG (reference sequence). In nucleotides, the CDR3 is TGTGCCTGGACCACAGGGTTGAGCACTGAAGCTTTCTTT. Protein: CAWTTGLSTEAFF. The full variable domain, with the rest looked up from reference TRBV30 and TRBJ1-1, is SQTIHQWPATLVQPVGSPLSLECTVEGTSNPNLYWYRQAAGRGLQLLFYSVGIGQISSEVPQNLSASRPQDRQFILSSKKLLLSDSGFYLCAWTTGLSTEAFFGQGTRLTVV.

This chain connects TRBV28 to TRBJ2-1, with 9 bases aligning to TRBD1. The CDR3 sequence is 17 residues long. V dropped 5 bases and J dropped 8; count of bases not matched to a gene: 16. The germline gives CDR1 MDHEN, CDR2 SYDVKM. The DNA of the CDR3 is TGTGCCAGCAGTCCTAACAATCCCGGGACAGGGAGGGATGAGCAGTTCTTC. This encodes CASSPNNPGTGRDEQFF.

In DNA form, the CDR3 reads TGTGCCAGTAGCCAGGGAGGCTATGGCTACACCTTC. Protein sequence: CASSQGGYGYTF. V is TRBV19 and J is TRBJ1-2; possibly TRBD1 for D (5 bases). Germline lookup yields CDR1 LNHDA and CDR2 SQIVND (reference sequence). The CDR3 loop spans 12 amino acids. V was shortened by 6 bases and J by 4 bases, with 9 bases between the two germline ends.